This T cell receptor (beta chain) was retrieved from a study of monozygotic twins with inflammatory bowel disease. General observations from the study: It was in IBD patients that TCRbeta diversity (inverse Simpson) was lower than in healthy co-twins. Fewer clonotypes were shared with others by IBD patients than by healthy twins, especially with disease activity. The data gave no support to a single strong IBD-associated signal or clonotype.

Details on this clonotype: As yet, its antigen is unknown.

UMIs containing a 6-nucleotide sample barcode were added via template switching. TCRdb re-called the 5' RACE reads; one entry per CDR3 protein, DNA not given. The sample data list some 200,000 distinct CDR3 sequences. Per germline, CDR1 DFQATT and CDR2 SNEGSKA (reference sequence). CDR3 length equals 12 residues. Sequencing was done on a sample of blood. The receptor was isolated from a human donor with ulcerative colitis or Crohn's disease, or a healthy co-twin of an affected twin (not recorded which). The gene calls are TRBV20-1 and TRBJ2-7. CDR3 region: CSARDWVGEQYF.